The T cell receptor beta chain under discussion was sequenced for a study of CD8 T cells in ankylosing spondylitis. Overall study results and limits: Fewer than 10 highly homologous variants made up a TCR beta motif that seemed to typify ankylosing spondylitis blood. In ankylosing spondylitis patients, matched synovial fluid reportedly showed significant enrichment of disease-linked clones.

In making TCR beta libraries, quantitative 5'-RACE with molecular barcodes was used. TCRdb fed the 5' RACE reads into MiXCR, producing one record per CDR3 protein. Of some 700,000 distinct CDR3 sequences listed, roughly 20% are singletons. Trimming took 1 base from V and 1 from J, leaving 7 bases between them. CDR3 length: 14 residues. Germline values: CDR1 MNHEY, CDR2 SMNVEV (reference sequence). As for this clonotype: What it binds is unknown.

The sample consisted of blood, either unsorted or a sorted T cell fraction (not recorded which). The V call is TRBV27, the J call TRBJ2-5, with a tentative D call TRBD2 (6 bases). The clonotype was recovered from a male donor with ankylosing spondylitis. The DNA for the CDR3 is TGTGCCAGCAGTTTATTGGGGGGCCAAGAGACCCAGTACTTC. Amino acids: CASSLLGGQETQYF.